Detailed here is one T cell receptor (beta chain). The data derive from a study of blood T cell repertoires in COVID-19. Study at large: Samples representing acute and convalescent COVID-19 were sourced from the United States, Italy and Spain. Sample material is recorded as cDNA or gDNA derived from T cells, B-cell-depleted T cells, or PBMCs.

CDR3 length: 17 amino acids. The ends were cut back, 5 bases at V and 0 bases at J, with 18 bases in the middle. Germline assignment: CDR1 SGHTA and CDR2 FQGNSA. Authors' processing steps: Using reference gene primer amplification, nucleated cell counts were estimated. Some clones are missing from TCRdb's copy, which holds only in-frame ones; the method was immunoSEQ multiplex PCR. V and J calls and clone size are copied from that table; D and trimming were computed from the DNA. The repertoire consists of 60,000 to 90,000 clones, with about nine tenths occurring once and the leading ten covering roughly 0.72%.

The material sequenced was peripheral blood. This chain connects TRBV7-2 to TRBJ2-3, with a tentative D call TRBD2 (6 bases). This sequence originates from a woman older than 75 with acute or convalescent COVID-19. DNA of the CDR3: TGTGCCAGCAGCCCCCAGGGTGGGGGGAGTAGCACAGATACGCAGTATTTT. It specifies CASSPQGGGSSTDTQYF.